The 21 T cell receptor beta chains reported below all come from one sample, sequenced in a study of OX40 agonist ivuxolimab in advanced cancers. Using immunoSEQ multiplex PCR, the repertoire was profiled, and TCRdb retains in-frame clones only, with some absent. This table has about 81,000 clones, approximately 85% appearing once. This sample comprised CD4+ or CD8+ T cells sorted from blood, obtained in a trial of the OX40 agonist ivuxolimab. These receptors all stem from an adult with an advanced solid tumor such as melanoma, head and neck, liver or kidney cancer.

The chain employs TRBV6-1 and TRBJ2-1; TRBD2 might be the D (6 bases). The V end was cut by 3 bases, the J end by 0 bases, with 12 bases between. The CDR3 covers 16 residues. The germline CDR1 and CDR2 sequences are MNHNS and SASEGT. The CDR3 loop reads CASSEWGEASYNEQFF. CDR3 bases: TGTGCCAGCAGTGAGTGGGGGGAGGCCTCCTACAATGAGCAGTTCTTC.

The CDR3 bases are TGTGCCAGCTCATCCTCCCCCAGCGGGAGCTCCTACGAGCAGTACTTC. This sequence encodes CASSSSPSGSSYEQYF. The V and J genes are TRBV18 and TRBJ2-7; 8 bases align to TRBD2. The CDR3 totals 16 residues. V shed 5 bases and J 0 bases; nucleotides not matched to a gene: 9. CDR1 is KGHSH, CDR2 LQKENI, per germline. Using reference TRBV18 and TRBJ2-7 for the parts outside the CDR3, the full variable domain is NAGVMQNPRHLVRRRGQEARLRCSPMKGHSHVYWYRQLPEEGLKFMVYLQKENIIDESGMPKERFSAEFPKEGPSILRIQQVVRGDSAAYFCASSSSPSGSSYEQYFGPGTRLTVT.

The chain carries TRBV28 and TRBJ2-3; TRBD2 agrees at 12 bases. The CDR3 length is 15 residues. The ends lost 6 bases at V and 3 bases at J; junction bases unmatched: 4. CDR1 is MDHEN, CDR2 SYDVKM, per germline. The CDR3 sequence is CASSLLAGGTDTQYF. The DNA of the CDR3 is TGTGCCAGCAGCTTACTAGCGGGAGGTACAGATACGCAGTATTTT.

The V gene is TRBV2, the J gene TRBJ2-2; either TRBD1 or TRBD2 may supply D (5 bases each). Germline V gene lookup returns CDR1 SNHLY and CDR2 FYNNEI. This CDR3 comprises 14 residues. The V end was cut by 7 bases, the J end by 5 bases, with 14 bases between. The CDR3 DNA reads as TGTGCCAGCATGGACATCACGGGGACCGGGGAGCTGTTTTTT. Its protein is CASMDITGTGELFF.

J is TRBJ1-3 and V is TRBV7-8, with D possibly TRBD1 on 5 matching bases. Trimming cost V 2 bases and J 7 bases, with 9 bases left between them. The CDR3 covers 13 residues. The germline V gene has CDR1 SGHVS and CDR2 FQNEAQ. CDR3: CASSLWGDNTIYF. CDR3 nucleotides: TGTGCCAGCAGCTTATGGGGGGACAACACCATATATTTT.

V is TRBV19 and J is TRBJ2-1; the D gene could be TRBD1 or TRBD2 (5 bases each). Germline V gives CDR1 LNHDA, CDR2 SQIVND (reference sequence). This CDR3 is 15 amino acids long. The V gene lost 4 bases and the J gene lost 1 base, with 11 bases spanning the gap. In DNA form, the CDR3 reads TGTGCCAGTAGTACTCGGGACGGTTCCTACAATGAGCAGTTCTTC. Encoded protein: CASSTRDGSYNEQFF.

The chain combines TRBV21-1 with TRBJ1-5; the table's D call, TRBD1, was not checked against the DNA. TRBV21-1 is flagged as a pseudogene. The CDR3 runs 15 residues. CDR3 residues: CASSKGGQGDQPQHF. The CDR3 region has the DNA TGTGCCAGCAGCAAAGGGGGGCAGGGTGATCAGCCCCAGCATTTT.

This clone has just one count. V gene TRBV7-9 combines with J gene TRBJ1-1; TRBD1 agrees at 8 bases. Per the germline V gene, CDR1 is SEHNR and CDR2 is FQNEAQ (reference sequence). The CDR3 is 11 residues long. Trimming at V came to 5 bases and at J to 10 bases, leaving 3 bases not matched to a gene. In DNA, the CDR3 is TGTGCCAGCAGCCCACAGGGGGGAGCTTTCTTT. Translation: CASSPQGGAFF.

The DNA for the CDR3 is TGTGCCAGCAGTTGGGGACAGTGGAACACTGAAGCTTTCTTT. It specifies CASSWGQWNTEAFF. The V gene is TRBV6-6, the J gene TRBJ1-1, with 7 positions matching TRBD1. The germline CDR1 and CDR2 sequences are MNHNY and SVGAGI (reference sequence). The CDR3 consists of 14 residues. The ends lost 4 bases at V and 1 base at J; junction bases unmatched: 3.

This clone was detected once. J is TRBJ2-5 and V is TRBV11-3; tentative D call: TRBD2 (6 bases). V was clipped by 0 bases and J by 3 bases, with 8 bases between them. CDR1 is SGHNT, CDR2 YENEEA, per germline. The CDR3 contains 14 residues. This CDR3 reads CASSLDGREETQYF. The DNA of the CDR3 is TGTGCCAGCAGCTTAGACGGGAGAGAAGAGACCCAGTACTTC.

The chain employs TRBV9 and TRBJ2-1; a weak D match, TRBD2 (5 bases). The V gene's germline CDR1 is SGDLS and CDR2 YYNGEE. V was pared by 4 bases and J by 2 bases, with 22 bases between. This CDR3 comprises 18 residues. The CDR3 loop reads CASSPQFEAESAYNEQFF. CDR3 coding DNA: TGTGCCAGCAGCCCTCAGTTTGAAGCGGAATCGGCCTACAATGAGCAGTTCTTC.

The chain couples TRBV14 to TRBJ1-2; 8 positions agree with TRBD1. The V and J ends lost 4 bases and 3 bases, in that order; junction bases with no gene match: 4. CDR3 size: 14 residues. Germline values: CDR1 SGHDN, CDR2 FVKESK. CDR3 DNA sequence: TGTGCCAGCAGCCGGCAGGGGGCTTACTATGGCTACACCTTC. This sequence encodes CASSRQGAYYGYTF.

The chain recombines TRBV11-2 with TRBJ2-5; no firm D call. Germline assignment: CDR1 SGHAT and CDR2 FQNNGV. The CDR3 is 13 amino acids. Trimming cost V 1 base and J 7 bases, with 10 bases left between them. In DNA, the CDR3 is TGTGCCAGCAGCTTAGGTGTCGGAGCGACCCAGTACTTC. Its protein is CASSLGVGATQYF.

V usage is TRBV6-5 and J usage is TRBJ1-1, with 7 bases aligning to TRBD1. The CDR3 totals 15 residues. Germline loops: CDR1 MNHEY, CDR2 SVGAGI. The J segment lost 2 bases and the V segment lost 7 bases, leaving 10 bases of the junction unmatched. The CDR3 DNA sequence: TGTGCCAGCAACATACAACAGGGGTTTAACACTGAAGCTTTCTTT. It yields the protein CASNIQQGFNTEAFF.

The genes are TRBV27 and TRBJ2-5; D is unclear. The germline CDR1 and CDR2 sequences are MNHEY and SMNVEV (reference sequence). The V end was cut by 0 bases, the J end by 5 bases, with 10 bases between. CDR3 size: 14 residues. The CDR3, as DNA: TGTGCCAGCAGTTTATCGTCCAGTGGGGAGACCCAGTACTTC. Translated, it gives CASSLSSSGETQYF.

The chain uses TRBV10-2 and TRBJ2-7, with 10 bases identical to TRBD1. V lost 8 bases to trimming and J lost 3 bases; unmatched junction nucleotides: 4. Germline V CDR1 and CDR2: WSHSY, SAAADI. This CDR3 contains 13 residues. DNA of the CDR3: TGCGCCAGCCGCCGGGACAGGGGCTACGAGCAGTACGTC. The encoded protein is CASRRDRGYEQYV.

The chain links TRBV29-1 to TRBJ2-1, with D possibly being TRBD2 (5 bases). Germline CDR1 is SQVTM and CDR2 is ANQGSEA. V gave up 6 bases and J gave up 9 bases, with 18 bases separating them. This CDR3 comprises 13 residues. The CDR3 loop is CSVSDYIGGEQFF. In nucleotides, the CDR3 is TGCAGCGTGTCGGATTACATAGGAGGTGAGCAGTTCTTC.

This clone was recorded once. The chain uses TRBV18 and TRBJ1-4; D ambiguous. V lost 10 bases, J lost 13 bases, and 22 bases lay in between. In germline, CDR1 is KGHSH, CDR2 LQKENI. This CDR3 spans 13 amino acids. CDR3 sequence reads: CATKLTSDGLLFF. The CDR3 nucleotides read TGTGCCACTAAACTCACATCCGATGGGTTACTGTTTTTT.

The sample holds a few counts of this clone. This chain links TRBV11-1 with TRBJ1-1, with a possible D match to TRBD1 (6 bases). Trimming cost V 5 bases and J 0 bases, with 10 bases left between them. The CDR3 spans 14 residues. Germline loops: CDR1 SGHAT, CDR2 FQDESV (reference sequence). The CDR3 DNA is TGTGCCAGCAGCAGGGACATGATGAACACTGAAGCTTTCTTT. It codes for CASSRDMMNTEAFF.

This clone was observed a handful of times. This chain links TRBV15 with TRBJ2-6, with D possibly TRBD1 on 7 matching bases. Trimming removed 5 bases from V and 0 bases from J, with 11 bases in between. The CDR3 consists of 16 residues. Germline V lookup: CDR1 LNHNV, CDR2 YYDKDF (reference sequence). Written as DNA, the CDR3 is TGTGCCACCAGCCCAGGGGGACTCTCTGGGGCCAACGTCCTGACTTTC. Translated, it gives CATSPGGLSGANVLTF.

The CDR3 DNA sequence: TGTGCCAGCAGCTTACTGCCGGGGGATGGAGAGACCCAGTACTTC. This sequence encodes CASSLLPGDGETQYF. The rearrangement joins TRBV7-3 to TRBJ2-5; a weak D match, TRBD2 (6 bases). The CDR3 sequence is 15 residues long. Germline V gene sequence: CDR1 SGHTA, CDR2 FQGTGA. The ends were cut back, 2 bases at V and 4 bases at J, with 14 bases in the middle. Based on the CDR3 plus reference TRBV7-3 and TRBJ2-5, the full variable domain is GAGVSQTPSNKVTEKGKYVELRCDPISGHTALYWYRQSLGQGPEFLIYFQGTGAADDSGLPNDRFFAVRPEGSVSTLKIQRTERGDSAVYLCASSLLPGDGETQYFGPGTRLLVL.